These T cell receptor beta chains were read from a single sample in a study of OX40 agonist ivuxolimab in advanced cancers. Profiling relied on immunoSEQ multiplex PCR, and the TCRdb table lists in-frame clones only, not all of them. The data contain around 72,000 clones, 81% of them singletons. The material sequenced was CD4+ or CD8+ T cells sorted from blood, taken in a trial of the OX40 agonist ivuxolimab. All receptors derive from an adult with an advanced solid tumor such as melanoma, head and neck, liver or kidney cancer. Each CDR3 is given with its conserved first and last residue. The order of the fields is D gene, J gene, clone size, V gene, CDR3 DNA, CDR3 protein. D genes are given only for firm matches. Only some rows state a clone size, as once, few, many or a class for expanded clones.

>-|TRBJ1-1|-|TRBV4-1
TGCGCCAGCAGCCAAGTGGGCAGGGGAAAGGCCACTGAAGCTTTCTTT
CASSQVGRGKATEAFF
>-|TRBJ1-1|-|TRBV7-9
TGTGCCAGCAGCTTAGTATCCGGGGTGAACACTGAAGCTTTCTTT
CASSLVSGVNTEAFF
>-|TRBJ1-4|-|TRBV7-9
TGTGCCAGCAGCAAACACAGCGCCCGGAGGGAAAAACTGTTTTTT
CASSKHSARREKLFF
>-|TRBJ1-2|-|TRBV2
TGTGCCAGCACATTAGGGACTTCAGGCTACACCTTC
CASTLGTSGYTF
>TRBD2|TRBJ2-5|-|TRBV11-1
TGTGCCAGCAGCGGAGTAGCGGGGGGTAGCCAAGAGACCCAGTACTTC
CASSGVAGGSQETQYF
>TRBD1|TRBJ1-2|-|TRBV2
TGTGCCAGCACTGGGACAGGGGATGGCTACACCTTC
CASTGTGDGYTF
>-|TRBJ1-1|-|TRBV19
TGTGCCAGTAGTATGTCGGGGGTGAGGACTGAAGCTTTCTTT
CASSMSGVRTEAFF
>TRBD1|TRBJ1-2|-|TRBV9
TGTGCCAGCAGCGTAGAGACAGGGGGCATCCATGGCTACACCTTC
CASSVETGGIHGYTF
>-|TRBJ1-5|-|TRBV6-5
TGTGCCAGCAGTTTGTTAGGGCCCCAAGGCAATCAGCCCCAGCATTTT
CASSLLGPQGNQPQHF
>-|TRBJ2-2|-|TRBV4-1
TGCGCCAGCAGCTACGCCGCCTACGACACCGGGGAGCTGTTTTTT
CASSYAAYDTGELFF
>-|TRBJ2-1|-|TRBV28
TGTGCCAGCAGTTTAGCCGGGGCCAATGAGCAGTTCTTC
CASSLAGANEQFF
>-|TRBJ1-5|-|TRBV10-3
TGTGCCATCAGTGTAGGCGACAAGCAGCCCCAGCATTTT
CAISVGDKQPQHF
>TRBD2|TRBJ2-7|-|TRBV4-1
TGCGCCAGCAGCCAAGACGATCGACTAGCGGGCTTAAGGAAGGGCTACGAGCAGTACTTC
CASSQDDRLAGLRKGYEQYF
>-|TRBJ2-6|-|TRBV9
TGTGCCAGCAGCGGGACGCCGAGCTCTGGGGCCAACGTCCTGACTTTC
CASSGTPSSGANVLTF
>-|TRBJ2-3|-|TRBV5-1
TGCGCCAGCAGCCCGACGCATGCAACAGATACGCAGTATTTT
CASSPTHATDTQYF
>TRBD1|TRBJ2-6|-|TRBV9
TGTGCCAGCAGCGGTGGGGCAGGGGGCTTGGTTGGGGCCAACGTCCTGACTTTC
CASSGGAGGLVGANVLTF
>-|TRBJ2-3|-|TRBV6-5
TGTGCCGTCCGCCCAGACTCTAGCACAGATACGCAGTATTTT
CAVRPDSSTDTQYF
>-|TRBJ2-7|-|TRBV5-1
TGCGCCAGCAGCTTGGTTCGGGGCCTCTACGAGCAGTACTTC
CASSLVRGLYEQYF
>-|TRBJ1-2|-|TRBV5-1
TGCGCCAGCAGCCCCATCCAGAGGGAAGGGCATGGCTACACCTTC
CASSPIQREGHGYTF
>-|TRBJ1-5|-|TRBV5-5
TGTGCCAGCAGCCCGGGATCGGGGAGTCAGCCCCAGCATTTT
CASSPGSGSQPQHF
>-|TRBJ1-2|-|TRBV7-9
TGTGCCAGCAGCTTTCCCAGGGACACCTTCAACTATGGCTACACCTTC
CASSFPRDTFNYGYTF
>TRBD2|TRBJ2-3|-|TRBV6-1
TGTGCCAGCAGTGAAGCGTTAGCGGGAGGGCCAGATACGCAGTATTTT
CASSEALAGGPDTQYF
>-|TRBJ2-1|-|TRBV27
TGTGCCAGCAGTTTCAGGGGGGGCACTGAGCAGTTCTTC
CASSFRGGTEQFF
>-|TRBJ2-7|-|TRBV30
TGTGCCGGAACGACCGGGGCTCTGGCCTACGAGCAGTACTTC
CAGTTGALAYEQYF
>TRBD2|TRBJ2-4|-|TRBV15
TGTGCCACCAGCAGAGATCTTGGGGTATTTGCGGCGGGAGGGAATCTCAACATTCAGTACTTC
CATSRDLGVFAAGGNLNIQYF
>TRBD2|TRBJ2-5|-|TRBV5-4
TGTGCCAGCAGCTTGGGGAGTGCGCGGGGGGAAGAGACCCAGTACTTC
CASSLGSARGEETQYF
>-|TRBJ2-3|-|TRBV7-8
TGTGCCAGCAGCGTCGGGGGTCGGACAGATACGCAGTATTTT
CASSVGGRTDTQYF
>TRBD2|TRBJ2-1|-|TRBV5-4
TGTGCCAGCAGCTTGAGGGGACTAGCGGGAGACAATGAGCAGTTCTTC
CASSLRGLAGDNEQFF
>-|TRBJ2-1|-|TRBV7-2
TGTGCCAGCAGCATATCATATCTGACTAACAATGAGCAGTTCTTC
CASSISYLTNNEQFF
>-|TRBJ1-4|few|TRBV5-4
TGTGCCAGCAGCTTGGACCTTGTTGCAACTAATGAAAAACTGTTTTTT
CASSLDLVATNEKLFF
>TRBD2|TRBJ2-3|-|TRBV5-4
TGTGCCAGCAGCTCCCCCTTGGGAGGGCAAGCTGATACGCAGTATTTT
CASSSPLGGQADTQYF
>TRBD1|TRBJ1-4|-|TRBV5-5
TGTGCCAGCAGCCGGTGGACAGGGGTGGATGAAAAACTGTTTTTT
CASSRWTGVDEKLFF
>-|TRBJ1-3|-|TRBV6-5
TGTGCCAGCAGCCTAGACAGTTCTGGAAACACCATATATTTT
CASSLDSSGNTIYF
>-|TRBJ1-3|many|TRBV4-1
TGCGCCAGCAGCCTAGTTCTACTGGATTCTGGAAACACCATATATTTT
CASSLVLLDSGNTIYF
>TRBD2|TRBJ2-7|-|TRBV4-1
TGCGCCAGCAGCCAGGGGACTAGCAGTTACTACGAGCAGTACTTC
CASSQGTSSYYEQYF
>-|TRBJ1-3|-|TRBV11-3
TGTGCCAGCAGCGAAACAGCCGTAAACTCTGGAAACACCATATATTTT
CASSETAVNSGNTIYF
>TRBD1|TRBJ2-7|-|TRBV4-1
TGCGCCAGCAGCCCGCGGCAGGGGGCCCGCACCTACGAGCAGTACTTC
CASSPRQGARTYEQYF
>TRBD2|TRBJ2-5|-|TRBV5-1
TGCGCCACCCGGACTAGTCATGGTGTTGAGACCCAGTACTTC
CATRTSHGVETQYF